These 17 T cell receptor beta chains originate from one sample sequenced in a study of identical twins listed by TCRdb under 2016. The library came from 5' RACE. The sequencer was an Illumina HiSeq 2000. TCRdb itself trimmed the public reads at Q25 with fastp, ran MiXCR and retained productive beta chains. Records with the same CDR3 protein are collapsed into one entry carrying the most frequent genes and DNA. This sample holds 200,000 or so distinct CDR3 sequences; about a sixth were observed only once. 40% to 45% of the sample goes to the ten largest clones. This sample was shared with a second study, whose subject was T cells expressing NK-cell markers.

The sequenced sample consisted of CD8+ T cells sorted from blood. The receptors derive from a woman aged 18 to 35 in good health.

Note on this clonotype: A read error may account for a junction end that differs from germline. The chain employs TRBV12-3 or TRBV12-4 and TRBJ1-2, with D hard to call. This CDR3 spans 13 amino acids. The CDR3 loop reads CASSFQNNYGYTF. DNA of the CDR3: TGTGCCAGTAGTTTCCAGAACAACTATGGCTACACCTTC.

The chain recombines TRBV20-1 with TRBJ2-3, with 8 bases identical to TRBD2. This CDR3 comprises 15 residues. Looked up from germline, CDR1 is DFQATT and CDR2 is SNEGSKA (reference sequence). With 5 bases clipped from V and 0 bases from J, the junction kept 7 bases outside the gene matches. CDR3 protein: CSAPAPGGSTDTQYF. In nucleotides, the CDR3 is TGCAGTGCTCCCGCCCCGGGGGGGAGCACAGATACGCAGTATTTT.

The DNA for the CDR3 is TGTGCCAGCATTGGACTAGCGGGGTTAGAGACCCAGTACTTC. It specifies CASIGLAGLETQYF. The chain employs TRBV3-1 and TRBJ2-5, with 12 bases that match TRBD2. Germline-derived CDR1 and CDR2 are LGHDT and YNNKEL (reference sequence). Germline trimming cut 7 bases from V and 4 bases from J; bases unmatched to any gene: 4. The CDR3 spans 14 residues.

This clonotype has more than one count but fewer than ten. The chain recombines TRBV19 with TRBJ2-7; D is perhaps TRBD1 (6 bases). V lost 7 bases and J lost 0, with 13 bases in between. This CDR3 is built from 14 residues. Germline CDR1 LNHDA, CDR2 SQIVND (reference sequence). CDR3 region: CASTPGVSSYEQYF. CDR3 nucleotides: TGTGCCAGTACCCCAGGGGTAAGCTCCTACGAGCAGTACTTC.

In this sample, this clonotype turned up many times. The gene calls are TRBV3-1 and TRBJ2-3; D ambiguous. CDR1 and CDR2 from the germline V gene are LGHDT and YNNKEL (reference sequence). V was shortened by 1 base and J by 2 bases, with 13 bases between the two germline ends. This CDR3 comprises 16 residues. The chain's CDR3 is CASSQGDFDDTDTQYF. The CDR3, as DNA: TGTGCCAGCAGCCAAGGAGACTTCGATGACACAGATACGCAGTATTTT.

V is TRBV11-1 and J is TRBJ1-1, with a possible D match to TRBD1 (5 bases). This CDR3 contains 18 residues. With 1 base removed from V and 3 bases from J, the gap between germline ends came to 21 bases. Per the germline V gene, CDR1 is SGHAT and CDR2 is FQDESV (reference sequence). CDR3 sequence: CASSLVAHSDSRDTEAFF. The CDR3, as DNA: TGTGCCAGCAGCTTAGTAGCGCACTCCGACAGCCGGGACACTGAAGCTTTCTTT.

The rearrangement uses TRBV12-3 or TRBV12-4 and TRBJ2-1, with D perhaps TRBD2 (5 bases). This CDR3 has 12 residues. The ends were cut back, 1 base at V and 9 bases at J, with 7 bases in the middle. CDR3 nucleotide sequence: TGTGCCAGCAGTTTAGATGGGAGTGAGCAGTTCTTC. Encoded protein: CASSLDGSEQFF.

The chain carries TRBV20-1 and TRBJ1-1; the D is unclear. This CDR3 has 13 amino acids. CDR1 and CDR2 from the germline V gene are DFQATT and SNEGSKA (reference sequence). The V gene lost 3 bases and the J gene lost 1 base, with 9 bases spanning the gap. The CDR3 spells CSASETENTEAFF. The CDR3 bases are TGCAGTGCTAGTGAGACGGAGAACACTGAAGCTTTCTTT.

This chain uses TRBV4-2 with TRBJ2-2; 10 nucleotides line up with TRBD2. CDR3 length: 14 amino acids. Germline trimming cut 11 bases from V and 1 base from J; bases unmatched to any gene: 4. The V gene's germline CDR1 is LGHNA and CDR2 YNFKEQ. The CDR3 loop reads CAATSGENTGELFF. CDR3 DNA sequence: TGTGCCGCAACTAGCGGGGAGAACACCGGGGAGCTGTTTTTT.

This chain connects TRBV5-1 to TRBJ1-1; TRBD1 agrees at 7 bases. The ends lost 2 bases at V and 1 base at J; junction bases unmatched: 5. This CDR3 comprises 15 residues. Germline values: CDR1 SGHRS, CDR2 YFSETQ. The CDR3 sequence is CASSFATGTNTEAFF. The CDR3 DNA follows: TGCGCCAGCAGCTTTGCGACAGGGACGAACACTGAAGCTTTCTTT.

This clonotype has more than one count but fewer than ten. As DNA, the CDR3 is TGTGCCAGCAGCGGGGTGACTAGCGGGATGATTGAGCAGTTCTTC. This gives the protein CASSGVTSGMIEQFF. The chain uses TRBV7-9 and TRBJ2-1; TRBD2 matches at 11 bases. This CDR3 region has 15 residues. V dropped 5 bases and J dropped 9; count of bases not matched to a gene: 9. The germline V gene has CDR1 SEHNR and CDR2 FQNEAQ (reference sequence).

This clonotype showed up just a few times. This chain uses TRBV6-4 with TRBJ2-7, with D perhaps given as TRBD1 or TRBD2 (5 bases each). Trimming removed 4 bases from V and 3 bases from J, with 22 bases in between. Germline CDR1 MRHNA, CDR2 SNTAGT. The CDR3 contains 17 residues. In DNA form, the CDR3 reads TGTGCCAGCAGTGCAGTCGGGGAGACAGATCTAAACTACGAGCAGTACTTC. Translating gives CASSAVGETDLNYEQYF.

This clonotype was observed a few times. The J gene is TRBJ2-7, the V gene TRBV7-6, with D unresolved. This CDR3 comprises 14 residues. From germline, CDR1 is SGHVS and CDR2 FNYEAQ. Trimming took 0 bases from V and 2 from J, leaving 8 bases between them. CDR3 sequence reads: CASSLATRPYEQYF. In DNA, the CDR3 is TGTGCCAGCAGCTTAGCGACGAGACCCTACGAGCAGTACTTC.

The chain uses TRBV3-1 and TRBJ2-1; D possibly corresponds to TRBD1 (5 bases). The CDR3 spans 14 residues. V dropped 1 base and J dropped 6 bases, with 10 bases sitting between them. The germline CDR1 and CDR2 sequences are LGHDT and YNNKEL (reference sequence). CDR3 loop: CASSQVTGSNEQFF. CDR3 DNA: TGTGCCAGCAGCCAAGTAACAGGATCCAATGAGCAGTTCTTC.

This clonotype was found many times. J is TRBJ1-1 and V is TRBV29-1, with 9 bases lining up with TRBD1. CDR1 and CDR2 from the germline V gene are SQVTM and ANQGSEA. The CDR3 contains 14 residues. The V and J ends lost 0 bases and 11 bases, in that order; junction bases with no gene match: 10. In DNA form, the CDR3 reads TGCAGCGTTGAAGATACTAACAGGGGGCGAGAGGCTTTCTTT. Its protein is CSVEDTNRGREAFF.

V gene TRBV7-6 combines with J gene TRBJ2-2; 15 nucleotides line up with TRBD2. The CDR3 length is 18 residues. V lost 2 bases and J lost 3; bases outside the gene matches: 4. CDR1 is SGHVS, CDR2 FNYEAQ, per germline. The CDR3 spells CASSLPGLAGGDTGELFF. Written as DNA, the CDR3 is TGTGCCAGCAGCTTACCGGGACTAGCGGGAGGCGACACCGGGGAGCTGTTTTTT.

The genes are TRBV12-3 or TRBV12-4 and TRBJ1-2; D perhaps matches TRBD1 (5 bases). Between the trimmed V and J ends, which lost 7 bases and 7 bases, there was a span of 13 bases. This CDR3 has 12 amino acids. This CDR3 is CASTLGLVGYTF. The CDR3 DNA is TGTGCCAGCACCCTGGGGCTCGTTGGCTACACCTTC.